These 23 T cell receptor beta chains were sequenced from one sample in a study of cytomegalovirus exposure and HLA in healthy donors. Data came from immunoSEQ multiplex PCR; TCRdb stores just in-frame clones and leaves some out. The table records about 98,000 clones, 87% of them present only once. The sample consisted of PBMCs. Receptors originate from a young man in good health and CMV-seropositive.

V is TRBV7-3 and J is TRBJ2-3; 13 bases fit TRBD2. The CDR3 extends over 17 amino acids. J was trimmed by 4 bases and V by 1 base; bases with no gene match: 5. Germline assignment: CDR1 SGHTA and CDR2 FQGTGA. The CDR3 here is CASSLNPGLAGADTQYF. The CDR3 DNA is TGTGCCAGCAGCTTAAATCCCGGACTAGCGGGAGCAGATACGCAGTATTTT.

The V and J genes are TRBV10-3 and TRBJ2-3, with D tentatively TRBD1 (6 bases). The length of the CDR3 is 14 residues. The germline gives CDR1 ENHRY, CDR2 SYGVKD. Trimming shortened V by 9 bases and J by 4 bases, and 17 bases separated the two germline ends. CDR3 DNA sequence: TGTGCCATGCGTTTCGGGGACAACGCAGATACGCAGTATTTT. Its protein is CAMRFGDNADTQYF.

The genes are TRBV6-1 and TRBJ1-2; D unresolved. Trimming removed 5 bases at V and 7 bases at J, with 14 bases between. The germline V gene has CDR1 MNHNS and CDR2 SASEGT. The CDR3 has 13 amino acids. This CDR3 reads CASSPDYASGYTF. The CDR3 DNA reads TGTGCCAGCAGTCCAGACTACGCCAGTGGCTACACCTTC.

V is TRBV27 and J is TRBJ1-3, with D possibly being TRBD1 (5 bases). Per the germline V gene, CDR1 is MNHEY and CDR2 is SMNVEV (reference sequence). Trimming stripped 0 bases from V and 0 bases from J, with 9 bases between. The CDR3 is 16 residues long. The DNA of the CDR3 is TGTGCCAGCAGTTTATCGCCAGGGTCCTCTGGAAACACCATATATTTT. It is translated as CASSLSPGSSGNTIYF.

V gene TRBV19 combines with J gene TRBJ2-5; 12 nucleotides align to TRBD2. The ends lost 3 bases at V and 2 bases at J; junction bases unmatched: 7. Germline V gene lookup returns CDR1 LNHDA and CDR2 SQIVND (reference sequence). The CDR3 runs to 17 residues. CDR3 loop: CASSIGLAGTSQETQYF. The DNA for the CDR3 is TGTGCCAGTAGTATCGGACTAGCGGGGACCTCGCAAGAGACCCAGTACTTC.

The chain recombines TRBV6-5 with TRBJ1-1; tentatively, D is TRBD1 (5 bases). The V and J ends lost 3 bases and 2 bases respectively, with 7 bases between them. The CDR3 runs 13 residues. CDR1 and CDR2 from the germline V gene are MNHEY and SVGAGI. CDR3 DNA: TGTGCCAGCAGTTATAGGGGCAACACTGAAGCTTTCTTT. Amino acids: CASSYRGNTEAFF.

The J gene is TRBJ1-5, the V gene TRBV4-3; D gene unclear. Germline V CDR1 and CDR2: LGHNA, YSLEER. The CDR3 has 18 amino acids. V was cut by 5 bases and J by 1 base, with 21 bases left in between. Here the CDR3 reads CASSGEFRGGWSNQPQHF. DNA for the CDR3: TGCGCCAGCAGCGGTGAATTTAGAGGAGGTTGGAGCAATCAGCCCCAGCATTTT.

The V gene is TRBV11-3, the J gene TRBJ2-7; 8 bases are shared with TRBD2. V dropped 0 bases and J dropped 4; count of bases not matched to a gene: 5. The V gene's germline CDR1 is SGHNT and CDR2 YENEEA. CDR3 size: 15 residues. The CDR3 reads CASSLEGGRTYEQYF. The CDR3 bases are TGTGCCAGCAGCTTAGAAGGCGGGAGGACATACGAGCAGTACTTC.

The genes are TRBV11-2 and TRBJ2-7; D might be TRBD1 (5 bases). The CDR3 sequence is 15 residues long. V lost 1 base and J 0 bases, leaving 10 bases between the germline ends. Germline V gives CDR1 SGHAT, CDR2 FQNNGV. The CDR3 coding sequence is TGTGCCAGCAGCTTAGTGGGTGACAGCTCCTACGAGCAGTACTTC. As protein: CASSLVGDSSYEQYF.

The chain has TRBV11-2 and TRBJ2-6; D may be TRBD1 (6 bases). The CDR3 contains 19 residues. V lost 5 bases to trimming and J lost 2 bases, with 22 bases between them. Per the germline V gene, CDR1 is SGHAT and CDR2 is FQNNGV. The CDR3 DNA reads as TGTGCCAGCAGCCACTATACGGCCTGGGCAGGGGCTGGGGCCAACGTCCTGACTTTC. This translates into CASSHYTAWAGAGANVLTF.

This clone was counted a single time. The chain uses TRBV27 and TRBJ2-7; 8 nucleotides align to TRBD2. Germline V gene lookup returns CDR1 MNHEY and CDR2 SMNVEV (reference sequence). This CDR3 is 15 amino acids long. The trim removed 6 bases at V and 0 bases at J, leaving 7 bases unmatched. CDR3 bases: TGTGCCAGCAGGGTGGGACTAGGGAGCTCCTACGAGCAGTACTTC. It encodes CASRVGLGSSYEQYF.

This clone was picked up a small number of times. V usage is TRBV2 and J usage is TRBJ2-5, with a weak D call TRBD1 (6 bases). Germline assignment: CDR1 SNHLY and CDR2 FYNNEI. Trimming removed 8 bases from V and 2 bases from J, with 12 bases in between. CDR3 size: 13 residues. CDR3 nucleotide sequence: TGTGCCAGCTCAGCCGGACAGCAAGAGACCCAGTACTTC. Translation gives CASSAGQQETQYF.

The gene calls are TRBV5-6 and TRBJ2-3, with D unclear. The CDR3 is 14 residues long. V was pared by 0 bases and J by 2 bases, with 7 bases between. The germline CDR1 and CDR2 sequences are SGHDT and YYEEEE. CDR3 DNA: TGTGCCAGCAGCTTGGATACATCCACAGATACGCAGTATTTT. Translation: CASSLDTSTDTQYF.

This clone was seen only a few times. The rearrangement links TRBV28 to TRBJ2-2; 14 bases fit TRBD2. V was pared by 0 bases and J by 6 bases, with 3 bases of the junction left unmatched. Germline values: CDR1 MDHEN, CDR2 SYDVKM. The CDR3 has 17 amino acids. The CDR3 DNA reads TGTGCCAGCAGTTTATGGCGACTAGCGGGAGGGCCCGGGGAGCTGTTTTTT. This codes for CASSLWRLAGGPGELFF. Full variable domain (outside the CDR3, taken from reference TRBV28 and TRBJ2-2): DVKVTQSSRYLVKRTGEKVFLECVQDMDHENMFWYRQDPGLGLRLIYFSYDVKMKEKGDIPEGYSVSREKKERFSLILESASTNQTSMYLCASSLWRLAGGPGELFFGEGSRLTVL.

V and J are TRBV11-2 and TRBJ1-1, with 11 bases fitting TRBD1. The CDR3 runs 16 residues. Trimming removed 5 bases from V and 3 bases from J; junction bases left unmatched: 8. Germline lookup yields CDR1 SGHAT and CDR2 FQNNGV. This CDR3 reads CASSLGAGQGDTEAFF. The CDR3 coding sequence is TGTGCCAGCAGCCTAGGCGCGGGACAGGGGGACACTGAAGCTTTCTTT.

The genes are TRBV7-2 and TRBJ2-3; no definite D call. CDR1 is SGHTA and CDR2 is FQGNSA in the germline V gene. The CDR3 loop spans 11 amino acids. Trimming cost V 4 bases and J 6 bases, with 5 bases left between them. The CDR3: CASSSLDTQYF. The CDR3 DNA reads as TGTGCCAGCAGCTCCCTGGATACGCAGTATTTT.

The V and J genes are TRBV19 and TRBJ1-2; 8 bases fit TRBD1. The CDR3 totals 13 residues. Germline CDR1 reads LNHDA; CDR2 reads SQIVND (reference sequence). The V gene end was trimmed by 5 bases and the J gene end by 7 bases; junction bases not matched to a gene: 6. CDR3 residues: CASSAGQGFGYTF. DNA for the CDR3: TGTGCCAGTAGTGCCGGACAGGGATTTGGCTACACCTTC. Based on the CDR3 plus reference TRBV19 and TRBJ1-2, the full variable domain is DGGITQSPKYLFRKEGQNVTLSCEQNLNHDAMYWYRQDPGQGLRLIYYSQIVNDFQKGDIAEGYSVSREKKESFPLTVTSAQKNPTAFYLCASSAGQGFGYTFGSGTRLTVV.

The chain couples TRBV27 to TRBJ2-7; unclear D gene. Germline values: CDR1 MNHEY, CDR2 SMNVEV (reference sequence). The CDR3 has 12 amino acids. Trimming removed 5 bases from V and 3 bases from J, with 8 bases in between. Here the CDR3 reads CASSPGYYEQYF. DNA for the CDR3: TGTGCCAGCAGTCCCGGGTACTACGAGCAGTACTTC.

The CDR3 DNA sequence: TGTGCCAGCAGAGCAGGGCGGACAGGAGCTCTGGTAAACACCATATATTTT. Translation gives CASRAGRTGALVNTIYF. The rearrangement joins TRBV2 to TRBJ1-3; 7 nucleotides line up with TRBD1. Trimming took 6 bases from V and 6 from J; bases not matched to a gene: 17. The CDR3 is 17 residues long. Germline CDR1 is SNHLY and CDR2 is FYNNEI.

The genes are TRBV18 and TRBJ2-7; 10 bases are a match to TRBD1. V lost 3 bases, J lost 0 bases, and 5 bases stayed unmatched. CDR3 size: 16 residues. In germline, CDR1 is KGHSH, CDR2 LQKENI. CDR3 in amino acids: CASSPRQGARSYEQYF. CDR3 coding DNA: TGTGCCAGCTCACCGCGACAGGGGGCGCGCTCCTACGAGCAGTACTTC.

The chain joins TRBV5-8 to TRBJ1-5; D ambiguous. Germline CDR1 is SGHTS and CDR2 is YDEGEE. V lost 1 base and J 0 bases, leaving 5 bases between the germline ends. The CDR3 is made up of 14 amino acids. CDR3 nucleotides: TGTGCCAGCAGCTTGCCCGTTAGCAATCAGCCCCAGCATTTT. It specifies CASSLPVSNQPQHF.

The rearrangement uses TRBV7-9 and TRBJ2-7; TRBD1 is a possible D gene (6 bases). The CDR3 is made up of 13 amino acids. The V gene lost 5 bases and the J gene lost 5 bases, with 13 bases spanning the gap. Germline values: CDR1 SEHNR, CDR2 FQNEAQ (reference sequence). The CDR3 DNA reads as TGTGCCAGCAGCCCCCGACGACAGGACGAGCAGTACTTC. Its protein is CASSPRRQDEQYF.

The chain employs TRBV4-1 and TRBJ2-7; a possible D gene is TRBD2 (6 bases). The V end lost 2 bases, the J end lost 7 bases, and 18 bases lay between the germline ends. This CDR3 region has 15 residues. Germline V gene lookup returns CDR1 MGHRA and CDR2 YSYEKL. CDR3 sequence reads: CASSQRDSEGWEQYF. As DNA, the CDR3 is TGCGCCAGCAGCCAAAGGGACTCCGAGGGGTGGGAGCAGTACTTC.